This T cell receptor (beta chain) comes out of a study of T cells after yellow fever vaccination. The CDR3 contains 18 residues. The V gene lost 0 bases and the J gene lost 5 bases, with 22 bases spanning the gap. CDR1 is MNHEY, CDR2 SVGAGI, per germline. This clonotype was seen ten or more times. TCRdb processed the 5' RACE reads anew with MiXCR; each CDR3 protein has one entry. The sample yields 250,000 to 400,000 distinct CDR3 sequences, approximately 4% seen once. The clonotype was recovered from a man between 18 and 29 years old who received the YFV17D yellow fever vaccine. The chain has TRBV6-5 and TRBJ2-5; D is possibly TRBD1 (7 bases). The sequences come from PBMCs, collected 5 days after the yellow fever booster vaccination. The CDR3 region is CASSYSNPAGGIKETQYF. In DNA, the CDR3 is TGTGCCAGCAGTTACTCGAATCCGGCAGGGGGGATTAAGGAGACCCAGTACTTC.